This is a list of T cell receptor beta chains from one sample in a study of control samples from healthy donors and cancer patients. Clones were sequenced by immunoSEQ multiplex PCR, and TCRdb holds only the in-frame ones, with some missing. The repertoire has 50,000 to 70,000 clones, 88% of them found once; the top ten carry more than 3.5%. Material: blood. These TCRs come from a man aged 45-65 years in good health. CDR3s include the opening cysteine and the closing phenylalanine or tryptophan. The D gene is left open where the match is weak. For some rows the clone size is stated as once, few or many, or as a class when expanded; others skip it.

J: TRBJ2-1
V: TRBV10-3
size: -
D: TRBD2
DNA: TGTGCCATCAGTGCCCCAGCGGGAGATTCAAATGAGCAGTTCTTC
CDR3: CAISAPAGDSNEQFF

J: TRBJ1-4
V: TRBV14
size: -
D: -
DNA: TGTGCCAGCAGCCGAGCGGGTATCAGGGAAAAACTGTTTTTT
CDR3: CASSRAGIREKLFF

J: TRBJ2-1
V: TRBV28
size: -
D: TRBD2
DNA: TGTGCCAGCATCACTGGACTAGCGCACAATGAGCAGTTCTTC
CDR3: CASITGLAHNEQFF

J: TRBJ2-7
V: TRBV28
size: -
D: -
DNA: TGTGCCAGCAGCCAAATTTGGGGAGGCTCCTACGAGCAGTACTTC
CDR3: CASSQIWGGSYEQYF

J: TRBJ2-1
V: TRBV10-2
size: -
D: TRBD2
DNA: TGCGCCAGCTCCAACCAACTAGCGGGAGACTCTCCGACGGACAATGAGCAGTTCTTC
CDR3: CASSNQLAGDSPTDNEQFF

J: TRBJ2-1
V: TRBV7-2
size: -
D: TRBD2
DNA: TGTGCCAGCAGCCGGACTAGCGGCACCAATGAGCAGTTCTTC
CDR3: CASSRTSGTNEQFF

J: TRBJ2-5
V: TRBV7-3
size: once
D: -
DNA: TGTGCCAGCAGCTTAAACTCGGCAGACCAAGAGACCCAGTACTTC
CDR3: CASSLNSADQETQYF

J: TRBJ2-1
V: TRBV7-6
size: -
D: TRBD2
DNA: TGTGCCAGCAGCTCGGGGGGGAGCTCCTACAATGAGCAGTTCTTC
CDR3: CASSSGGSSYNEQFF

J: TRBJ2-2
V: TRBV27
size: -
D: TRBD2
DNA: TGTGCCAGCAGTTCGTTAGCGGGAGGACTTAAGGGGGAGCTGTTTTTT
CDR3: CASSSLAGGLKGELFF

J: TRBJ2-1
V: TRBV6-6
size: once
D: TRBD2
DNA: TGTGCCAGCAGTTACTCCCTAGCGGGGAATGAGCAGTTCTTC
CDR3: CASSYSLAGNEQFF

J: TRBJ1-1
V: TRBV2
size: -
D: -
DNA: TGTGCCAGCAGTTCACAGGCTGACACTGAAGCTTTCTTT
CDR3: CASSSQADTEAFF

J: TRBJ2-7
V: TRBV6-6
size: -
D: TRBD2
DNA: TGTGCCAGCACCGAGGGGGGCGGGAGGTTCTACGAGCAGTACTTC
CDR3: CASTEGGGRFYEQYF

J: TRBJ2-7
V: TRBV28
size: -
D: TRBD1
DNA: TGTGCCAGCAATAACTCGGGACAGGGCGGGTACGAGCAGTACTTC
CDR3: CASNNSGQGGYEQYF

J: TRBJ1-2
V: TRBV19
size: -
D: TRBD1
DNA: TGTGCCAGTAGTTTCGGACAGGGGGCGCCCGATTATGGCTACACCTTC
CDR3: CASSFGQGAPDYGYTF

J: TRBJ2-7
V: TRBV19
size: -
D: TRBD2
DNA: TGTGCCAGTAGTAAAGGACTAGCGGGAGTCCCCGAGCAGTACTTC
CDR3: CASSKGLAGVPEQYF

J: TRBJ2-7
V: TRBV5-6
size: once
D: TRBD2
DNA: TGTGCCAGCAGCAACCCGGGACTAGCGAGCTACGAGCAGTACTTC
CDR3: CASSNPGLASYEQYF

J: TRBJ2-3
V: TRBV23-1
size: -
D: -
DNA: TGCGCCAGCAGTGGATGGGGCCGTTGGGCTCCAGATACGCAGTATTTT
CDR3: CASSGWGRWAPDTQYF

J: TRBJ2-3
V: TRBV9
size: -
D: -
DNA: TGTGCCAGCAGCGAGGGTTCAGATACGCAGTATTTT
CDR3: CASSEGSDTQYF

J: TRBJ2-5
V: TRBV2
size: -
D: -
DNA: TGTGCCAGCACCAAGGGGGACGTCGTCCCAGGGACCCAGTACTTC
CDR3: CASTKGDVVPGTQYF

J: TRBJ2-3
V: TRBV18
size: -
D: -
DNA: TGTGCCAGCTCACCACGGGCCCGAGAAGATACGCAGTATTTT
CDR3: CASSPRAREDTQYF

J: TRBJ2-7
V: TRBV5-1
size: -
D: -
DNA: TGCGCCAGCAGCTTGGGCAGGGACTACGAGCAGTACTTC
CDR3: CASSLGRDYEQYF

J: TRBJ2-5
V: TRBV6-1
size: -
D: -
DNA: TGTGCCAGCAGTGGCCGGGACTACCAAGAGACCCAGTACTTC
CDR3: CASSGRDYQETQYF

J: TRBJ2-5
V: TRBV19
size: -
D: -
DNA: TGTGCCAGTACCCCCGCAGGGACGCAAGAGACCCAGTACTTC
CDR3: CASTPAGTQETQYF

J: TRBJ2-3
V: TRBV21-1
size: -
D: -
DNA: TGTGCCAGCAGCTCCCTTGTCGGGACTAGCGGGGGCACAGATACGCAGTATTTT
CDR3: CASSSLVGTSGGTDTQYF

J: TRBJ2-2
V: TRBV11-3
size: once
D: TRBD2
DNA: TGTGCCAGCAGCGTAGTGATAACTAGCGACTACACCGGGGAGCTGTTTTTT
CDR3: CASSVVITSDYTGELFF

J: TRBJ1-5
V: TRBV19
size: few
D: -
DNA: TGTGCCAGTAGTACCCAGACCAGACAGGGCAATCAGCCCCAGCATTTT
CDR3: CASSTQTRQGNQPQHF

J: TRBJ2-1
V: TRBV7-2
size: -
D: -
DNA: TGTGCCAGCAGCCAAGGACCCCTGAGCTCCTACAATGAGCAGTTCTTC
CDR3: CASSQGPLSSYNEQFF

J: TRBJ1-1
V: TRBV11-1
size: -
D: -
DNA: TGTGCCAGCAGCTCCCCCGAAATTGAAGCTTTCTTT
CDR3: CASSSPEIEAFF

J: TRBJ1-6
V: TRBV19
size: -
D: -
DNA: TGTGCCAGTAGTTTTCCGGGACCAAATTCACCCCTCCACTTT
CDR3: CASSFPGPNSPLHF

J: TRBJ1-3
V: TRBV18
size: -
D: -
DNA: TGTGCCAGCTCATCATCGGACTCTGGAAACACCATATATTTT
CDR3: CASSSSDSGNTIYF

J: TRBJ1-5
V: TRBV28
size: -
D: TRBD1
DNA: TGTGCCAGCGGACAGGATGATCGGCCCCAGCATTTT
CDR3: CASGQDDRPQHF

J: TRBJ2-3
V: TRBV10-3
size: -
D: -
DNA: TGTGCCATCAAGGAAGGGCTCAGGACTAGCACAGATACGCAGTATTTT
CDR3: CAIKEGLRTSTDTQYF

J: TRBJ2-2
V: TRBV7-7
size: -
D: TRBD2
DNA: TGTGCTAGCAGCACCACTAGCGGGAGGGCCGAAAACGGGGAGCTGTTTTTT
CDR3: CASSTTSGRAENGELFF

J: TRBJ2-2
V: TRBV27
size: -
D: TRBD2
DNA: TGTGCCACCCGACTAGCGGTTAACACCGGGGAGCTGTTTTTT
CDR3: CATRLAVNTGELFF

J: TRBJ2-1
V: TRBV13
size: once
D: TRBD2
DNA: TGTGCCAGCAGCTTAACTAGCGGGGGAAATGAGCAGTTCTTC
CDR3: CASSLTSGGNEQFF

J: TRBJ2-3
V: TRBV28
size: -
D: -
DNA: TGTGCCAGCAGTTTATCCGCCCTTGGGGCCCCAATCGTTACGCAGTATTTT
CDR3: CASSLSALGAPIVTQYF

J: TRBJ1-2
V: TRBV12-3/TRBV12-4
size: -
D: -
DNA: TGTGCCAGCAGTCCCGGACCCTATGGCTACACCTTC
CDR3: CASSPGPYGYTF

J: TRBJ2-7
V: TRBV5-6
size: -
D: TRBD2
DNA: TGTGCCAGCAGCTCTCTAGCGGAGAGCTCCTACGAGCAGTACTTC
CDR3: CASSSLAESSYEQYF

J: TRBJ2-1
V: TRBV18
size: -
D: -
DNA: TGTGCCAGCTCAGGGGGGTCAGCCAATGAGCAGTTCTTC
CDR3: CASSGGSANEQFF

J: TRBJ2-1
V: TRBV19
size: -
D: TRBD1
DNA: TGTGCCAGTAGGAATACAGGGGAAAGCTACAATGAGCAGTTCTTC
CDR3: CASRNTGESYNEQFF

J: TRBJ2-7
V: TRBV7-9
size: few
D: -
DNA: TGTGCCAGCAGCCCCCAGGGTAGGGGCTACGAGCAGTACTTC
CDR3: CASSPQGRGYEQYF

J: TRBJ2-1
V: TRBV10-1
size: -
D: TRBD1
DNA: TGCGCCAGCAGTGTGACAGGGGCTTACAATGAGCAGTTCTTC
CDR3: CASSVTGAYNEQFF

J: TRBJ1-5
V: TRBV9
size: -
D: -
DNA: TGTGCCAGCAGCGTAGGTCCGGAGCACCCCCAGCATTTT
CDR3: CASSVGPEHPQHF

J: TRBJ2-1
V: TRBV6-1
size: few
D: TRBD2
DNA: TGTGCCAGCAGTGAACGGACTAGCGGGAGTCTTGAGCAGTTCTTC
CDR3: CASSERTSGSLEQFF

J: TRBJ1-6
V: TRBV3-1/TRBV3-2
size: -
D: -
DNA: TGTGCCAGCAGCCAAGATCATAGAATCAGCGCCTATGGATCACCCCTCCACTTT
CDR3: CASSQDHRISAYGSPLHF

J: TRBJ1-4
V: TRBV15
size: -
D: -
DNA: TGTGCCACCAGCAGAGATCTCGGGGAGTGGGAAAAACTGTTTTTT
CDR3: CATSRDLGEWEKLFF

J: TRBJ2-4
V: TRBV5-1
size: -
D: -
DNA: TGCGCCAGCAGCCCACTTACGGGGGCGCAAGGAATTCAGTACTTC
CDR3: CASSPLTGAQGIQYF

J: TRBJ2-7
V: TRBV30
size: -
D: -
DNA: TGTGCCTGGAGTCCCCATTTATACGAGCAGTACTTC
CDR3: CAWSPHLYEQYF